The 10 T cell receptor beta chains below all came from one sample that was sequenced in a study of T cell changes during pregnancy in multiple sclerosis (dated by TCRdb to between 2018 and 2020). Libraries were built with the immunoSEQ multiplex PCR assay. Here the immuneACCESS table is served through TCRdb, limited to in-frame sequences with V and J called. Missing clones are a known gap in these copies; in checked studies unresolved V genes cover under half, and the rest lacks a known reason. Present in this sample are approximately 40,000 clones, about nine tenths of which were seen just once. Clones ranked in the top ten supply 0.7% of the sample. Sequenced material: CD4+ T cells from peripheral blood mononuclear cells, taken before pregnancy. Every receptor here comes from a female donor with multiple sclerosis, enrolled in a pregnancy study.

The genes are TRBV15 and TRBJ1-4; D might be TRBD1 (5 bases). Between the trimmed V and J ends, which lost 1 base and 4 bases, there was a span of 13 bases. CDR3 length equals 16 residues. Looked up from germline, CDR1 is LNHNV and CDR2 is YYDKDF (reference sequence). This CDR3 reads CATSRGGTSDNEKLFF. The DNA of the CDR3 is TGTGCCACCAGCAGAGGGGGCACCAGTGATAATGAAAAACTGTTTTTT. Based on the CDR3 plus reference TRBV15 and TRBJ1-4, the full variable domain is DAMVIQNPRYQVTQFGKPVTLSCSQTLNHNVMYWYQQKSSQAPKLLFHYYDKDFNNEADTPDNFQSRRPNTSFCFLDIRSPGLGDTAMYLCATSRGGTSDNEKLFFGSGTQLSVL.

This clone was detected only once. The V and J genes are TRBV7-9 and TRBJ1-1, with D possibly matching TRBD1 (5 bases). Germline V gene sequence: CDR1 SEHNR, CDR2 FQNEAQ (reference sequence). The CDR3 is 14 amino acids. The germline V and J ends were trimmed by 4 bases and 1 base, with 10 bases remaining between them. The CDR3 sequence is CASSSHRRNTEAFF. CDR3 nucleotides: TGTGCCAGCAGCTCCCACAGGAGGAACACTGAAGCTTTCTTT.

The chain has TRBV10-3 and TRBJ1-1, with D perhaps TRBD1 (5 bases). Looked up from germline, CDR1 is ENHRY and CDR2 is SYGVKD. V was clipped by 6 bases and J by 1 base, with 9 bases between them. The CDR3 is 13 residues long. The CDR3, as DNA: TGTGCCATCAGGGCGGGGCCGAACACTGAAGCTTTCTTT. Translated, it gives CAIRAGPNTEAFF.

The chain employs TRBV6-6 and TRBJ1-1; tentatively, D is TRBD1 (6 bases). V was trimmed by 5 bases and J by 4 bases, leaving 17 bases between them. CDR1 is MNHNY, CDR2 SVGAGI, per germline (reference sequence). The CDR3 has 15 amino acids. The CDR3 reads CASSTNRDSGTEAFF. CDR3 coding DNA: TGTGCCAGCAGTACCAACAGGGATTCGGGCACTGAAGCTTTCTTT.

CDR3 sequence (DNA): TGTGCCAGTAGTATAGCGGGACAGGGAGGTCTCTATGGCTACACCTTC. Protein sequence: CASSIAGQGGLYGYTF. The chain employs TRBV19 and TRBJ1-2; the match to TRBD1 covers 9 bases. In germline, CDR1 is LNHDA, CDR2 SQIVND (reference sequence). CDR3 length: 16 amino acids. Trimming removed 1 base from V and 4 bases from J; junction bases left unmatched: 7.

This clone has only one observation. The chain couples TRBV5-1 to TRBJ2-3; 9 bases are shared with TRBD2. Unmatched junction bases numbered 4, after V lost 6 bases and J lost 2 bases. Germline values: CDR1 SGHRS, CDR2 YFSETQ. This CDR3 is 14 amino acids long. The CDR3 DNA is TGCGCCAGCAACAGCGGGAGGATCACAGATACGCAGTATTTT. Its translation is CASNSGRITDTQYF.

V is TRBV9 and J is TRBJ2-5; maybe TRBD2 (5 bases). With 3 bases removed from V and 0 bases from J, the gap between germline ends came to 6 bases. Germline V gene sequence: CDR1 SGDLS, CDR2 YYNGEE. The CDR3 is 13 amino acids. This chain's CDR3 is CASSAGYQETQYF. The CDR3 region has the DNA TGTGCCAGCAGCGCGGGGTACCAAGAGACCCAGTACTTC. Complete variable domain (other parts from reference TRBV9 and TRBJ2-5): DSGVTQTPKHLITATGQRVTLRCSPRSGDLSVYWYQQSLDQGLQFLIQYYNGEERAKGNILERFSAQQFPDLHSELNLSSLELGDSALYFCASSAGYQETQYFGPGTRLLVL.

The chain uses TRBV5-5 and TRBJ2-7, with D unresolved. Germline V gene data show CDR1 as SGHKS and CDR2 as YYEKEE (reference sequence). This CDR3 region has 14 residues. Trimming stripped 2 bases from V and 2 bases from J, with 11 bases between. CDR3 bases: TGTGCCAGCAGCTTAGTCCAGGAACCCTACGAGCAGTACTTC. This gives the protein CASSLVQEPYEQYF.

The CDR3: CASSLQETQYF. The DNA for the CDR3 is TGTGCCAGCAGTTTACAAGAGACCCAGTACTTC. This chain uses TRBV2 with TRBJ2-5; D is uncertain. The CDR3 is 11 amino acids. V was trimmed by 5 bases and J by 2 bases, leaving 3 bases between them. From germline, CDR1 is SNHLY and CDR2 FYNNEI. The full variable domain, its missing parts supplied by reference TRBV2 and TRBJ2-5, is EPEVTQTPSHQVTQMGQEVILRCVPISNHLYFYWYRQILGQKVEFLVSFYNNEISEKSEIFDDQFSVERPDGSNFTLKIRSTKLEDSAMYFCASSLQETQYFGPGTRLLVL.

The rearrangement uses TRBV5-1 and TRBJ2-6; 7 bases map to TRBD1. The CDR3 totals 16 residues. Trimming took 4 bases from V and 4 from J; bases not matched to a gene: 8. The germline CDR1 and CDR2 sequences are SGHRS and YFSETQ. DNA for the CDR3: TGCGCCAGCAGCCTCCCAGGGGGTCTGGGGGCCAACGTCCTGACTTTC. Translating gives CASSLPGGLGANVLTF.